The sequence of this T cell receptor beta chain was determined in a study of T cells in Graves' hyperthyroidism and ophthalmopathy. This clonotype was seen repeatedly, ten times or more. Looked up from germline, CDR1 is KGHSH and CDR2 is LQKENI. V was pared by 4 bases and J by 3 bases, with 19 bases between. The CDR3 extends over 16 amino acids. The investigators amplified TCR beta CDR3 regions from RNA transcripts. First-round RT-PCR targeting the TCR CDR3 was performed with the HTBI primer set. One entry per CDR3 protein, called by TCRdb with MiXCR from the multiplex PCR reads. The sample holds approximately 400,000 distinct CDR3 sequences, approximately 15% seen once.

This chain connects TRBV18 to TRBJ2-7, with D possibly TRBD1 on 5 matching bases. The TCR comes from a woman aged 18-30 years with Graves' hyperthyroidism that later progressed to Graves' ophthalmopathy. The sequenced material came from blood. The CDR3 protein is CASSLGARSLDYEQYF. CDR3 nucleotide sequence: TGTGCCAGCTCACTAGGGGCGAGGAGTTTGGACTACGAGCAGTACTTC.